These 5 T cell receptor beta chains were all obtained from the same sample, sequenced in a study of T cell changes during pregnancy in multiple sclerosis. Some clones are missing from TCRdb's copy, which holds only in-frame ones; the method was immunoSEQ multiplex PCR. The table has about 36,000 clones, about 90% seen once; the top ten hold more than 0.4%. This sample comprised CD4+ T cells from peripheral blood mononuclear cells, obtained after pregnancy. Receptors were obtained from a female donor with multiple sclerosis, enrolled in a pregnancy study.

This chain joins TRBV2 and TRBJ1-5, with D perhaps TRBD1 (6 bases). Trimming took 3 bases from V and 7 from J, leaving 7 bases between them. Germline assignment: CDR1 SNHLY and CDR2 FYNNEI. CDR3 length: 12 residues. CDR3 bases: TGTGCCAGCAGTGACCAGGGGCAGCCCCAGCATTTT. Residues: CASSDQGQPQHF.

V is TRBV9 and J is TRBJ2-5, with 11 bases lining up with TRBD2. The CDR3 is 15 amino acids. After removal of 4 bases from V and 3 bases from J, the junction contained 5 bases not matched to a gene. CDR1 SGDLS and CDR2 YYNGEE come from the germline V gene. This chain's CDR3 is CASSQETSGKETQYF. The CDR3 bases are TGTGCCAGCAGCCAAGAGACTAGCGGGAAAGAGACCCAGTACTTC.

This clone was observed once. The V gene is TRBV18, the J gene TRBJ2-3, with D unclear. The CDR3 spans 11 residues. The V end was cut by 6 bases, the J end by 3 bases, with 4 bases between. Per germline, CDR1 KGHSH and CDR2 LQKENI. The CDR3 DNA follows: TGTGCCAGCTCTCCGACAGATACGCAGTATTTT. Translating gives CASSPTDTQYF.

This chain's CDR3 is CASSLAGLGNEQFF. The CDR3 bases are TGTGCCAGCAGTCTAGCGGGCCTCGGTAATGAGCAGTTCTTC. The chain recombines TRBV6-6 with TRBJ2-1; TRBD2 matches at 8 bases. This CDR3 contains 14 residues. CDR1 is MNHNY, CDR2 SVGAGI, per germline (reference sequence). The V segment lost 5 bases and the J segment 7 bases; nucleotides outside the gene matches: 7.

The chain is built from TRBV18 and TRBJ2-5; D is undetermined. The germline gives CDR1 KGHSH, CDR2 LQKENI. This CDR3 has 12 residues. Trimming pared 3 bases from V and 2 bases from J, leaving 4 bases between. The CDR3 DNA reads TGTGCCAGCTCACCCAGTCAAGAGACCCAGTACTTC. Its translation: CASSPSQETQYF.